Listed below are T cell receptor beta chains from one sample, sequenced in a study of monozygotic twins with inflammatory bowel disease. TCRdb reprocessed the 5' RACE reads; each CDR3 protein has one entry and no DNA is given. The record lists about 140,000 distinct CDR3 sequences, of which the ten most abundant hold under 2.5%. The sequencing input was blood. Receptors were obtained from a human donor with ulcerative colitis or Crohn's disease, or a healthy co-twin of an affected twin (not recorded which). Both conserved end residues are part of each CDR3. Each record gives: J gene, V gene, CDR3 protein.

>TRBJ2-3|TRBV9
CASSVAPSAGGETDTQYF
>TRBJ2-7|TRBV5-1
CASSTQGHEQYF
>TRBJ1-1|TRBV5-1
CASSLWGGLNTEAFF
>TRBJ2-1|TRBV7-9
CASSFLYSTGDNEQFF
>TRBJ2-1|TRBV6-5
CASSYNGVSSYNEQFF
>TRBJ2-7|TRBV7-2
CASSINRGPSYEQYF
>TRBJ1-2|TRBV25-1
CASRPGTQGYTF
>TRBJ2-3|TRBV20-1
CSAHRQGRKDTQYF
>TRBJ2-1|TRBV6-5
CASRPDSHEQFF
>TRBJ1-2|TRBV7-2
CASSYQGQSYGYTF
>TRBJ2-1|TRBV7-3
CASSLPEGGSGESIEQFF
>TRBJ2-2|TRBV20-1
CSARARANTGELFF
>TRBJ2-3|TRBV4-3
CASSQQSSGGRDTQYF
>TRBJ1-5|TRBV5-1
CASSPLGQGLLNQPQHF
>TRBJ1-5|TRBV5-6
CASSFSQGPEGNQPQHF
>TRBJ2-7|TRBV9
CASSVEVETSYEQYF
>TRBJ2-5|TRBV6-2/TRBV6-3
CASSTPGTAKETQYF
>TRBJ2-3|TRBV7-2
CASSIRTGGTDTQYF
>TRBJ1-1|TRBV7-2
CASSLAGTAMTEAFF
>TRBJ1-5|TRBV6-4
CASTGRGDRGGSTGNQPQHF
>TRBJ2-7|TRBV7-2
CASSLGADSYEQYF
>TRBJ2-1|TRBV4-2
CASSLSEGHGLRGNEQFF
>TRBJ2-3|TRBV11-3
CASSLGGPDTQYF
>TRBJ2-7|TRBV20-1
CSADGGSYEQYF
>TRBJ2-7|TRBV9
CASSAFGGVVYEQYF
>TRBJ2-7|TRBV20-1
CSASRTGSYEQYF
>TRBJ1-1|TRBV5-1
CASSLGLEAFF
>TRBJ2-7|TRBV12-3/TRBV12-4
CASSPHADRYSYEQYF
>TRBJ2-3|TRBV5-4
CASSFDPSSSTDTQYF
>TRBJ2-5|TRBV2
CASSEALLLATSQETQYF
>TRBJ2-1|TRBV6-5
CASSYRRGQANNEQFF
>TRBJ2-6|TRBV7-2
CASSFVAQSGANVLTF
>TRBJ2-3|TRBV7-2
CASSLGLVSTDTQYF
>TRBJ2-5|TRBV9
CASSVFLQETQYF
>TRBJ2-1|TRBV3-1
CASSPVRRGYNEQFF
>TRBJ1-2|TRBV3-1
CASSQDLSSGRDGYTF
>TRBJ1-5|TRBV6-6
CASSYSEDQPQHF
>TRBJ1-4|TRBV7-2
CASSLQGWAEKLFF
>TRBJ2-6|TRBV20-1
CSARRGYRRISGANVLTF
>TRBJ2-5|TRBV7-3
CASSLAGRGAQYF
>TRBJ2-2|TRBV5-1
CASSFGQGITGELFF
>TRBJ2-2|TRBV7-2
CASSRGVPGELFF
>TRBJ2-7|TRBV9
CASSVSNSGGYEQYF
>TRBJ2-7|TRBV6-1
CASSPRQKSTLGREQYF
>TRBJ2-6|TRBV7-3
CASSLTGMSGTGAGANVLTF
>TRBJ1-2|TRBV4-3
CASSQDFAGYGYTF
>TRBJ2-1|TRBV7-9
CASKRTEANEQFF
>TRBJ2-1|TRBV24-1
CATSPGRDYNEQFF
>TRBJ2-3|TRBV3-1
CASSQVEQGTTDTQYF
>TRBJ2-7|TRBV5-1
CASSLDRTGPYEQYF
>TRBJ2-3|TRBV5-1
CASSLEGLAGGTDTQYF
>TRBJ1-6|TRBV7-3
CASSPRGANNSPLHF
>TRBJ2-2|TRBV4-2
CASSQDKTGQPYTGELFF
>TRBJ1-1|TRBV12-3/TRBV12-4
CASSLPQGSAFF
>TRBJ2-1|TRBV20-1
CSAKTLSGGSIYNEQFF